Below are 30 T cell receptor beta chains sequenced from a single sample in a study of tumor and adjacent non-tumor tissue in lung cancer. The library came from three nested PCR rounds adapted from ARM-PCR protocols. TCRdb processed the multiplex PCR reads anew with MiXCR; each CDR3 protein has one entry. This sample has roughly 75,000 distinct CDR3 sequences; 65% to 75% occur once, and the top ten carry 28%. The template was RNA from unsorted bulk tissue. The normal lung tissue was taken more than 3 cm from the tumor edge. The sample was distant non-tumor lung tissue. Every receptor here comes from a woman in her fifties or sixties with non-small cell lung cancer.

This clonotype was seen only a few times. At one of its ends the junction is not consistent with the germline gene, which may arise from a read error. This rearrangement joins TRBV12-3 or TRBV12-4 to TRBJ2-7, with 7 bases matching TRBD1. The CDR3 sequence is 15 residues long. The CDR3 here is CANSRDRDPTYEQYF. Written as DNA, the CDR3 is TGTGCCAACAGTCGTGACAGGGATCCGACCTACGAGCAGTACTTC.

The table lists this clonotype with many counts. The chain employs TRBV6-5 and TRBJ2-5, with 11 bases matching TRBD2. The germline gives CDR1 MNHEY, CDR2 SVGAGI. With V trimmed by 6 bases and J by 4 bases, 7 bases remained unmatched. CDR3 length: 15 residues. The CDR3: CASRKLAGVGETQYF. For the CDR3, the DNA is TGTGCCAGCAGGAAACTAGCGGGAGTTGGAGAGACCCAGTACTTC.

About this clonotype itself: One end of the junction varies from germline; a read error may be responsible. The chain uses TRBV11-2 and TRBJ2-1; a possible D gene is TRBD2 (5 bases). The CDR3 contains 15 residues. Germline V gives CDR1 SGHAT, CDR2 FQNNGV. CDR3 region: CASCLGGSSYNGQFF. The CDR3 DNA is TGTGCCAGCTGCTTAGGTGGGAGTTCCTACAACGGGCAGTTCTTC.

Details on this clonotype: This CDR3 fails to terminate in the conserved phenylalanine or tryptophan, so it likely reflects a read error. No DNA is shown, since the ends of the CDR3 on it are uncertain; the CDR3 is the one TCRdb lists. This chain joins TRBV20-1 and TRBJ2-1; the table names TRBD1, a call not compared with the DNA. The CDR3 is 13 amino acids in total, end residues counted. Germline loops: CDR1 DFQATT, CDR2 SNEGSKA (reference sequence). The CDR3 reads CSAPGGPKNEHFI.

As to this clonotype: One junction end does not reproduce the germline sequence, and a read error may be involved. The CDR3 sequence: CSAINNLQGRKGREAFF. CDR3 sequence (DNA): TGTAGTGCTATAAATAATTTACAGGGTAGAAAAGGGAGAGAAGCTTTCTTT. The chain is built from TRBV20-1 and TRBJ1-1; possibly TRBD1 for D (6 bases). CDR3 size: 17 residues. The germline V gene encodes CDR1 DFQATT and CDR2 SNEGSKA (reference sequence).

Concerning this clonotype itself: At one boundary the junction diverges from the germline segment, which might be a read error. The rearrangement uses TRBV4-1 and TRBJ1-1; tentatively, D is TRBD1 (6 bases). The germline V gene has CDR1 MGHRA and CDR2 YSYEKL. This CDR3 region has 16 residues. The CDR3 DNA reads TGTGCCGACAGCCAAGATCGTTACAGGGCGAACGCTGAATCTTTCTTT. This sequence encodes CADSQDRYRANAESFF.

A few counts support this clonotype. The CDR3 loop is CAISDRGNNEQFF. CDR3 coding DNA: TGTGCCATCAGTGATAGGGGTAACAATGAGCAGTTCTTC. The chain employs TRBV10-3 and TRBJ2-1; tentative D call: TRBD1 (5 bases). CDR3 length equals 13 residues. The germline V gene encodes CDR1 ENHRY and CDR2 SYGVKD. Trimming took off 3 bases at V and 5 bases at J, with 8 bases between the two ends.

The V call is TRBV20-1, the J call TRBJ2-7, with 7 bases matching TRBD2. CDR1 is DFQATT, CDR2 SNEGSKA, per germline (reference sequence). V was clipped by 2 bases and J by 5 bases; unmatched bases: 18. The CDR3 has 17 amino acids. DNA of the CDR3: TGCAGTGCTAGAAATCTTGATTGGGCGGGAGCGGGCAACGAGCAGTACTTC. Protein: CSARNLDWAGAGNEQYF.

The CDR3 DNA follows: TGTGCCAGCAGCTTTGTAGCGAATGCCTACAATGAGCAGTACTTC. The encoded protein is CASSFVANAYNEQYF. The chain joins TRBV11-2 to TRBJ2-1, with D tentatively TRBD2 (5 bases). The closer fit of TRBJ2-7 to the DNA end suggests the J call may be wrong. This CDR3 is built from 15 residues. In germline, CDR1 is SGHAT, CDR2 FQNNGV.

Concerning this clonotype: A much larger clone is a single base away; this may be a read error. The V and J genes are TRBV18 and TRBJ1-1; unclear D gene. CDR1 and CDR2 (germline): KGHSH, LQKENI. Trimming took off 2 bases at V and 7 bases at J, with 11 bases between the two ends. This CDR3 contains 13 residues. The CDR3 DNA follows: TGTGCCAGCTCACCATCGGGTGAGCTTGAAGCTTTCTTT. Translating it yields CASSPSGELEAFF.

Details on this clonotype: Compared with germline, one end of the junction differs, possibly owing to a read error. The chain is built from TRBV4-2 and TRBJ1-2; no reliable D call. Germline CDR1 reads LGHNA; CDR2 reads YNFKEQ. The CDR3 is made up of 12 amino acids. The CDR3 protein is CACSQHSYDYTF. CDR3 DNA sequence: TGTGCATGCAGCCAACACAGCTATGACTACACCTTC.

The CDR3 region is CASSHPHGHVDYNEQFF. The CDR3 DNA reads TGTGCCAGCAGCCACCCCCATGGACATGTCGATTACAATGAGCAGTTCTTC. The chain has TRBV6-5 and TRBJ2-1; maybe TRBD1 (5 bases). Germline V gives CDR1 MNHEY, CDR2 SVGAGI. The CDR3 length is 17 residues. Trimming stripped 6 bases from V and 4 bases from J, with 22 bases between.

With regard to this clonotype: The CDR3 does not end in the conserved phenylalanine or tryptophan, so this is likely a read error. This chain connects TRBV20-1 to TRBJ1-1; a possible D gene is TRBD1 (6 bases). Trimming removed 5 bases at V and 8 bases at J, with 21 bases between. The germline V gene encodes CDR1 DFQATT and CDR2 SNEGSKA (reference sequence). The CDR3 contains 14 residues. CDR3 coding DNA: TGCAGTGCTTTCCAGACCGGGGGGGGCTCGGAAGCTTTCTTA. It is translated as CSAFQTGGGSEAFL.

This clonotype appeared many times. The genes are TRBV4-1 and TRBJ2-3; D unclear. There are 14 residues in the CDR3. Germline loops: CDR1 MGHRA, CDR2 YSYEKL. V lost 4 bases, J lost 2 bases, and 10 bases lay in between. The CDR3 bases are TGCGCCAGCAGCCTCCAATTTGCCACAGATACGCAGTATTTT. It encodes CASSLQFATDTQYF.

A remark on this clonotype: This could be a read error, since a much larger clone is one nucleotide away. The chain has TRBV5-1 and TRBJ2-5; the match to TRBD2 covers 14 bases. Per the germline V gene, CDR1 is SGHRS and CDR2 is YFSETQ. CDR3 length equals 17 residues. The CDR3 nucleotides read TGCGCCACCAGCTTGGGACTAGCGGGAGTTCGTAAAGAGACCCAGTACTTC. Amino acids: CATSLGLAGVRKETQYF.

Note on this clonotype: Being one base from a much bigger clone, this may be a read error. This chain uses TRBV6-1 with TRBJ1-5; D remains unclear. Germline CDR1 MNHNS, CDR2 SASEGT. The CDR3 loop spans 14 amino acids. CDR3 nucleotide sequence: TGTACCAGCAGTGAATTACTTGCGGGTCAGCCCCAGCATTTT. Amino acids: CTSSELLAGQPQHF.

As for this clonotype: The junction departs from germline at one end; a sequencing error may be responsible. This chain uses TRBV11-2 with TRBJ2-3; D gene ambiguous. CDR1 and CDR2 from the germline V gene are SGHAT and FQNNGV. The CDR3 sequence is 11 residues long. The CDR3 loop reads CSSSHTDRQYF. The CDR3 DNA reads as TGTTCCAGCAGCCATACAGATAGGCAGTATTTT.

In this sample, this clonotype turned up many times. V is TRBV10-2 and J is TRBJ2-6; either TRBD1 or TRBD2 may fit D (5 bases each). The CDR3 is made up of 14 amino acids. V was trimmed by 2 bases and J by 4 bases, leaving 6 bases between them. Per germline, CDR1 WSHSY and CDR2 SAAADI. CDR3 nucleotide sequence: TGCGCCAGCAGTGAGGGGACCGGGGCCAACGTCCTGACTTTC. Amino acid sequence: CASSEGTGANVLTF.

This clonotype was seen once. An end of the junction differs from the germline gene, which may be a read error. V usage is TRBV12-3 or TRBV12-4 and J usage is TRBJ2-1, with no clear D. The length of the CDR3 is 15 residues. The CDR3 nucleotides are TGTGCCAGCAATTTGCGACCAAGCTCCTACAATGAGCAATTCTTC. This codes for CASNLRPSSYNEQFF.

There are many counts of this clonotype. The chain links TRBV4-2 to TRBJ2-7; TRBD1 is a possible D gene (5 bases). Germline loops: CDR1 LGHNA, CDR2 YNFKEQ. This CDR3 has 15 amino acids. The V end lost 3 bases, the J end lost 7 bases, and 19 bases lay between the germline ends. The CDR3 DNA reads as TGTGCCAGCAGCCAGGATGGGGCGACCCGGAAAGAGCAGTACTTC. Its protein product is CASSQDGATRKEQYF.

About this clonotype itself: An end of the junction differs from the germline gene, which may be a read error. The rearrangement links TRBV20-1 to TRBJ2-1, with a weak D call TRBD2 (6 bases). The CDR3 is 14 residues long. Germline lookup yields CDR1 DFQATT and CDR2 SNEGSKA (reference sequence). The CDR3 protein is CSARSPGVAYEQFF. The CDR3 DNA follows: TGCAGTGCTAGATCTCCGGGAGTGGCGTATGAGCAGTTCTTT.

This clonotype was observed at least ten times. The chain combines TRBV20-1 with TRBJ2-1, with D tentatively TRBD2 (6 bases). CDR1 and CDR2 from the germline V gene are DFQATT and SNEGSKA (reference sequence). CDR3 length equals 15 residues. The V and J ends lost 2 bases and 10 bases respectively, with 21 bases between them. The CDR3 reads CSARTPIKWRDEQFF. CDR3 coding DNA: TGCAGTGCTAGAACCCCTATAAAATGGCGGGACGAGCAGTTCTTC.

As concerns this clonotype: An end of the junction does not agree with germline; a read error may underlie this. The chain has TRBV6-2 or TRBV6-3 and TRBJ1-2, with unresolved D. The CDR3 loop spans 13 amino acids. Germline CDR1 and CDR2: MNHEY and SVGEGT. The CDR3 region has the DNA TGTGCCAGCATTCCCCCCGGAGTGGATGGATACACCTTC. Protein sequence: CASIPPGVDGYTF.

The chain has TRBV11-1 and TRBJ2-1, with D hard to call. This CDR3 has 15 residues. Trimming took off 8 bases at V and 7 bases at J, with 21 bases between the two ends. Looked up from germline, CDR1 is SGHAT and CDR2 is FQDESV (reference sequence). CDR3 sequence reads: CASGLGTPGVNEQFF. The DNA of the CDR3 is TGTGCCAGCGGCCTAGGAACTCCCGGAGTTAATGAGCAGTTCTTC.

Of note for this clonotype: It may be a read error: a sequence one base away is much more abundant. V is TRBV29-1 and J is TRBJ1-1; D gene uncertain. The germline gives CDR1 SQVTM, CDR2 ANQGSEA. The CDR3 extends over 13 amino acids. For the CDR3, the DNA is TGCTGCGTTTATCACAGCATGAACACTGAAGCTTTCTTT. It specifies CCVYHSMNTEAFF.

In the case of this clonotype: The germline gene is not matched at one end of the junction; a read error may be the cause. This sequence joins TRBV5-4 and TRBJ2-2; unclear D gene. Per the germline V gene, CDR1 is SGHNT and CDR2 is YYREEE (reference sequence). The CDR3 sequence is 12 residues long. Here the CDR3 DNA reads TGTACCAGCAACTTTGTGGGCGGAGAGCTGTTTTTT. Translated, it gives CTSNFVGGELFF.

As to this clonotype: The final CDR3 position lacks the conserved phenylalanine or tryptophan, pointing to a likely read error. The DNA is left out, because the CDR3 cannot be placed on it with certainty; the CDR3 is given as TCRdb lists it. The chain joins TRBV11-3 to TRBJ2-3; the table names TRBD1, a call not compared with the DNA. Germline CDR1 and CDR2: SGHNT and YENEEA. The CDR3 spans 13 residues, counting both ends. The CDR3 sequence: CGSSTRGTDTQYL.

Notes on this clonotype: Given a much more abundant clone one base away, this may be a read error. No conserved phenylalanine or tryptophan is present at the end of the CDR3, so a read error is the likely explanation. The CDR3 sequence is CASSKGWTLGRFSYEQYI. CDR3 coding DNA: TGCGCCAGCAGCAAGGGTTGGACACTCGGCCGCTTCTCCTACGAGCAGTACATC. This chain joins TRBV4-1 and TRBJ2-7, with a possible D match to TRBD1 (5 bases). In germline, CDR1 is MGHRA, CDR2 YSYEKL. The CDR3 totals 18 residues. V shed 5 bases and J shed 0 bases, with 23 bases lying between them.

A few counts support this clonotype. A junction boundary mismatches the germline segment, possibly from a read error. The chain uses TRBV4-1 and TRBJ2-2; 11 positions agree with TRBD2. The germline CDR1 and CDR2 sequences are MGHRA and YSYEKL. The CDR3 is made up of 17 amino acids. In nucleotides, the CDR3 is TGCGCCAGAAGCCAATGTTTTGGGCTAGCGGGAGGCGGGGAGCTGTTTTTT. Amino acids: CARSQCFGLAGGGELFF.

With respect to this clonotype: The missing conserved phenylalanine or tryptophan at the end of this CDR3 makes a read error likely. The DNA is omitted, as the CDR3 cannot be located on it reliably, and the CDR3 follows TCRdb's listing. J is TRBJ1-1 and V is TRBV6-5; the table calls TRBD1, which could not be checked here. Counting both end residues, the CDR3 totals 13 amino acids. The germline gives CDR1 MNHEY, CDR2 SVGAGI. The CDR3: CASSPRGYTEAYL.